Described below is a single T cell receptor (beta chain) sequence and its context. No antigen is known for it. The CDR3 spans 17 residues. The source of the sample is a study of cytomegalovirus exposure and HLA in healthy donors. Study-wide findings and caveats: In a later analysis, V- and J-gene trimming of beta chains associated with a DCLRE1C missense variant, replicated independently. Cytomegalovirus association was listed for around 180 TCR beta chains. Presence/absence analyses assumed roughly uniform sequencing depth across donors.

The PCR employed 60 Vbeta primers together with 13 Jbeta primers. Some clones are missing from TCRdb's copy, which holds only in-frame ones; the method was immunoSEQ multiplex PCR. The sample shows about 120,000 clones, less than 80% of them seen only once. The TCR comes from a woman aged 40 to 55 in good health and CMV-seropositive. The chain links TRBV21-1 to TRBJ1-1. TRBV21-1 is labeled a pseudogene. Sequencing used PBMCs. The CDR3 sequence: CASSKERAGEMNTEAFF. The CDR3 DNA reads TGTGCCAGCAGCAAAGAGCGGGCGGGGGAAATGAACACTGAAGCTTTCTTT.